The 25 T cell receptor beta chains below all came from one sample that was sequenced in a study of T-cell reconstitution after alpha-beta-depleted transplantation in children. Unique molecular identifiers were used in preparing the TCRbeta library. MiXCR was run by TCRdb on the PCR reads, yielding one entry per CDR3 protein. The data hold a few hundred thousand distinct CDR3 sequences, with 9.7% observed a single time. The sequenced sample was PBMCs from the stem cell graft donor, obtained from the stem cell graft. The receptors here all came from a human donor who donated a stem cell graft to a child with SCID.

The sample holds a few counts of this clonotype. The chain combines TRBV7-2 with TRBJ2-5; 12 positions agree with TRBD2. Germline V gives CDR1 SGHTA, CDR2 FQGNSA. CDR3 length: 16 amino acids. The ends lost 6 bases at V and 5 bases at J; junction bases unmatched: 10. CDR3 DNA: TGTGCCAGCAGGCTACCTAGCGGGGGGGCTTATGAGACCCAGTACTTC. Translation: CASRLPSGGAYETQYF.

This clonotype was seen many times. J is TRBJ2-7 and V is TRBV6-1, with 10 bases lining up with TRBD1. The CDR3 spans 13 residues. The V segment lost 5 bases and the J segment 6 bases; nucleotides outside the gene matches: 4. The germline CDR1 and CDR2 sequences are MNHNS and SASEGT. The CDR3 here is CASSRQGASEQYF. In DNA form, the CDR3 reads TGTGCCAGCAGTCGACAGGGGGCCAGCGAGCAGTACTTC.

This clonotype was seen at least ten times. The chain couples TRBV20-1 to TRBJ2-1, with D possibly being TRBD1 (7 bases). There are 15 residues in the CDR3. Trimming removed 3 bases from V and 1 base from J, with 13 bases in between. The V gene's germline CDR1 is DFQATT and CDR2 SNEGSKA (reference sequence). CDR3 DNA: TGCAGTGCTAGCTTGACAGGGAGGTCCTACAATGAGCAGTTCTTC. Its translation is CSASLTGRSYNEQFF.

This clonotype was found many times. CDR3: CASSQVGLSNEQFF. CDR3 nucleotides: TGCGCCAGCAGCCAAGTAGGACTCTCCAATGAGCAGTTCTTC. V is TRBV4-3 and J is TRBJ2-1, with D possibly being TRBD2 (5 bases). This CDR3 contains 14 residues. Trimming shortened V by 1 base and J by 6 bases, and 10 bases separated the two germline ends. The germline gives CDR1 LGHNA, CDR2 YSLEER.

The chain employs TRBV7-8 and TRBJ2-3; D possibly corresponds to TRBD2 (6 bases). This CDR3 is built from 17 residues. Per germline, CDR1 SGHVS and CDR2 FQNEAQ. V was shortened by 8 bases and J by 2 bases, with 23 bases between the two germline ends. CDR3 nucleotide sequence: TGTGCCAGCTGGGGAAGGGGACGACCGGGACTCACAGATACGCAGTATTTT. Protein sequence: CASWGRGRPGLTDTQYF.

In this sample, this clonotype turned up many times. CDR3 region: CASSAGSGGYYNEQFF. The DNA of the CDR3 is TGTGCCAGCAGCGCCGGTAGCGGGGGGTATTACAATGAGCAGTTCTTC. The chain couples TRBV7-9 to TRBJ2-1; 10 bases fit TRBD2. This CDR3 has 16 amino acids. V was pared by 5 bases and J by 4 bases, with 8 bases of the junction left unmatched. Germline CDR1 is SEHNR and CDR2 is FQNEAQ (reference sequence).

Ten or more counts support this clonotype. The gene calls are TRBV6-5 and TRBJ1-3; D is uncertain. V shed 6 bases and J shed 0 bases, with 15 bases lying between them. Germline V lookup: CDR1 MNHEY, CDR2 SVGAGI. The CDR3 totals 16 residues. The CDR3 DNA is TGTGCCAGCAGCGCTGGACGGGCAAGCTCTGGAAACACCATATATTTT. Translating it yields CASSAGRASSGNTIYF.

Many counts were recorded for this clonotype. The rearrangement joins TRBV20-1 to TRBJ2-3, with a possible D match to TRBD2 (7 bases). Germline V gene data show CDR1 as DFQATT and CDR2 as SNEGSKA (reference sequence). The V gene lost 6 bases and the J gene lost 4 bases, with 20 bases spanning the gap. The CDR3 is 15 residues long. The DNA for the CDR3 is TGCAGTGCCGAACCAGGGGAGGGAGCGGCAGATACGCAGTATTTT. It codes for CSAEPGEGAADTQYF.

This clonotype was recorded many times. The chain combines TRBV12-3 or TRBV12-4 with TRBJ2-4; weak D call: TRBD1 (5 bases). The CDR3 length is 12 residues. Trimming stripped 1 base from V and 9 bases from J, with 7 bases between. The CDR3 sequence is CASSLDRSIQYF. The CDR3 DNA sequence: TGTGCCAGCAGTTTAGACAGGTCCATTCAGTACTTC.

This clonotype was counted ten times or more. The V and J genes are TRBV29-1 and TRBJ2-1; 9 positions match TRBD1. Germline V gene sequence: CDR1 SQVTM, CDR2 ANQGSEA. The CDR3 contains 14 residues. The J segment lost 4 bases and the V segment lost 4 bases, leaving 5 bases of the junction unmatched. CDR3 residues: CSVGWTGAYNEQFF. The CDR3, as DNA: TGCAGCGTTGGGTGGACAGGGGCGTACAATGAGCAGTTCTTC.

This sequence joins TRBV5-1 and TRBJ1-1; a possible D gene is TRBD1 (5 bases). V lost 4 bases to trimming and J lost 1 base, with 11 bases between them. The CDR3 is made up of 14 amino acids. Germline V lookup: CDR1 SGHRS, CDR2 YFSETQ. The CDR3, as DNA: TGCGCCAGCAGCGGGCCTACAGGGAACACTGAAGCTTTCTTT. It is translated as CASSGPTGNTEAFF. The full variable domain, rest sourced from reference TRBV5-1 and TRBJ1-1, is KAGVTQTPRYLIKTRGQQVTLSCSPISGHRSVSWYQQTPGQGLQFLFEYFSETQRNKGNFPGRFSGRQFSNSRSEMNVSTLELGDSALYLCASSGPTGNTEAFFGQGTRLTVV.

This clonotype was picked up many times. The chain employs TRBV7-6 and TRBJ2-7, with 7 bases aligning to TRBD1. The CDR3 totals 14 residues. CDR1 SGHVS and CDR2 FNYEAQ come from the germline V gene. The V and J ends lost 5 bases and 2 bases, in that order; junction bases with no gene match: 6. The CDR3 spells CASSHNQGAYEQYF. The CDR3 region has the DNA TGTGCCAGCAGCCACAACCAGGGGGCCTACGAGCAGTACTTC.

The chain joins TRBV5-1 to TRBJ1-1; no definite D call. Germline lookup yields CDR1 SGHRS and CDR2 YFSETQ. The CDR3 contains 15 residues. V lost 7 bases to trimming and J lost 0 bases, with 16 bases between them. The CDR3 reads CASQLDPGMNTEAFF. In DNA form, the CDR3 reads TGCGCCAGCCAACTCGATCCGGGGATGAACACTGAAGCTTTCTTT.

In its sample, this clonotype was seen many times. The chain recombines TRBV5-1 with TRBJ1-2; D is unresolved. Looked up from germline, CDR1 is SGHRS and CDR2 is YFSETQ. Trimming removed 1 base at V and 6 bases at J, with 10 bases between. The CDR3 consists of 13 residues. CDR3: CASSLPNYDGYTF. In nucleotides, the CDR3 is TGCGCCAGCAGCTTGCCTAATTACGATGGCTACACCTTC.

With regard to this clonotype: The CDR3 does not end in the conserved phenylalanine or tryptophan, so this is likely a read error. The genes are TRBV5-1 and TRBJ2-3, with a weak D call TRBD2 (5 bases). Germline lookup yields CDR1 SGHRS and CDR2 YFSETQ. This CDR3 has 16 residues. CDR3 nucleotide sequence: TGCGCCAGCAGCTTGAGCTGGAGGCAACTTACAGATACACAGTATTCT. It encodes CASSLSWRQLTDTQYS.

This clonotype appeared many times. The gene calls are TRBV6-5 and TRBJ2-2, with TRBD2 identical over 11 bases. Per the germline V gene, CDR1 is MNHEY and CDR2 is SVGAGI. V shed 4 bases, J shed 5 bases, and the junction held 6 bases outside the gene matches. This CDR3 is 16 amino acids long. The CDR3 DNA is TGTGCCAGCAGTTTAGCGGGGGGGCCGGATACCGGGGAGCTGTTTTTT. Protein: CASSLAGGPDTGELFF.

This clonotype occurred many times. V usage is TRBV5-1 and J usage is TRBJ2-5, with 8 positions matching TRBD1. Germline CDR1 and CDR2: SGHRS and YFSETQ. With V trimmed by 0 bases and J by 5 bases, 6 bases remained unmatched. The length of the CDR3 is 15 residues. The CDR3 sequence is CASSLGRTGSETQYF. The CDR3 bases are TGCGCCAGCAGCTTGGGCCGGACAGGGTCGGAGACCCAGTACTTC.

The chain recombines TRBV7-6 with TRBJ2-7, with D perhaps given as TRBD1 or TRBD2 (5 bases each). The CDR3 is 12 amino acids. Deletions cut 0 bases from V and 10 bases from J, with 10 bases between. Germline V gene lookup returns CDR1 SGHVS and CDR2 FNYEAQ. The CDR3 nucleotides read TGTGCCAGCAGCTTAGCTGGGGACCTACAGTACTTC. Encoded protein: CASSLAGDLQYF.

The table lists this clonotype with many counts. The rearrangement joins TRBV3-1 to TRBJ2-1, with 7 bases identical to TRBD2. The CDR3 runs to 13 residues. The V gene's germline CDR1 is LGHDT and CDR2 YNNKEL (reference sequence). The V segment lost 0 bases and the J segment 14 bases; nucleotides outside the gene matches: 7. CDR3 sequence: CASSQELAGREFF. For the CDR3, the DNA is TGTGCCAGCAGCCAAGAACTTGCAGGGAGGGAGTTCTTC.

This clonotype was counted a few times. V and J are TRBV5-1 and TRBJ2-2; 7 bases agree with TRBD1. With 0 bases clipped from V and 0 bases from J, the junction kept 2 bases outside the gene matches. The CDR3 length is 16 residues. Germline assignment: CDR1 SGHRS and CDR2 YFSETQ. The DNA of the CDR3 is TGCGCCAGCAGCTTGGACAGGGGTACGAACACCGGGGAGCTGTTTTTT. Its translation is CASSLDRGTNTGELFF.

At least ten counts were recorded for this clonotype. The CDR3 DNA is TGCAGTGCTAGTTTCGGGTTTCCTGAAGCTTTCTTT. Translation gives CSASFGFPEAFF. The chain links TRBV20-1 to TRBJ1-1, with unresolved D. V lost 3 bases and J lost 6, with 11 bases in between. This CDR3 is built from 12 residues. Germline loops: CDR1 DFQATT, CDR2 SNEGSKA (reference sequence).

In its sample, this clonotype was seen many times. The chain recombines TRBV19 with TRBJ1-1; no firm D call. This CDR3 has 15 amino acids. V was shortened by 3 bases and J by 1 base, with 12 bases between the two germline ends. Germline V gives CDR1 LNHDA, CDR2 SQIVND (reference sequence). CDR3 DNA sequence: TGTGCCAGTAGTATGACCCGACGGGGGAACACTGAAGCTTTCTTT. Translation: CASSMTRRGNTEAFF.

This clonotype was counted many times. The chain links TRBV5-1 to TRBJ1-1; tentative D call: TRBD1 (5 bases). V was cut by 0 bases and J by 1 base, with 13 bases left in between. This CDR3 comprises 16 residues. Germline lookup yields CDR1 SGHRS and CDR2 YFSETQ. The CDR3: CASSLEVSGGNTEAFF. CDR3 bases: TGCGCCAGCAGCTTGGAGGTTTCGGGGGGGAACACTGAAGCTTTCTTT.

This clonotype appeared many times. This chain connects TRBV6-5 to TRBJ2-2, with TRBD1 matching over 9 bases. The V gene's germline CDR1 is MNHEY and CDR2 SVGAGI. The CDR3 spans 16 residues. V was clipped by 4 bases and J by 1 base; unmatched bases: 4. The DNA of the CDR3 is TGTGCCAGCAGTTCCGGGACAGGGCAGAACACCGGGGAGCTGTTTTTT. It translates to CASSSGTGQNTGELFF.

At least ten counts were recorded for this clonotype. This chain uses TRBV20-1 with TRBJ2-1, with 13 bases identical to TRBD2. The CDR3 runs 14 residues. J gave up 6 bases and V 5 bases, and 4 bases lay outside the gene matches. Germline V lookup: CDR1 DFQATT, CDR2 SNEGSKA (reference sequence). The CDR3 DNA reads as TGCAGTGCTCCTACTAGCGGGGGGGCCAATGAGCAGTTCTTC. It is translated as CSAPTSGGANEQFF.